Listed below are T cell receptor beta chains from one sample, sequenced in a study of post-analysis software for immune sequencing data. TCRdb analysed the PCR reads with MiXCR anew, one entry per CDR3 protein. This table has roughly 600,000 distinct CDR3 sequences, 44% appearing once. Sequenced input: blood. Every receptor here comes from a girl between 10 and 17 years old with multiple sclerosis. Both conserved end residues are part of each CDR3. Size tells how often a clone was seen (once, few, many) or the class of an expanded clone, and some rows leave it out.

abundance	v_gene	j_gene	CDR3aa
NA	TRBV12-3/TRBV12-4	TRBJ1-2	CASSPARPYGYTF
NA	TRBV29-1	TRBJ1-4	CSVGGGTNEKLFF
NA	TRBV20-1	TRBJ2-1	CSAIFGTGASGSYNEQFF
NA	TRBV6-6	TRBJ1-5	CASSYSNLGFRDQPQHF
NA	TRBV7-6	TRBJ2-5	CASSLRGFETQETQYF
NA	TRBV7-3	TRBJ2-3	CASGLAGTSTDTQYF
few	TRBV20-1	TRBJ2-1	CSASQSGLAKYNEQFF
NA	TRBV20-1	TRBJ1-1	CSARVRRGEAFF
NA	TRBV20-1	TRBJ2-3	CSARRVSGSTDTQYF
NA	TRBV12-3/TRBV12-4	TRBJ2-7	CASSLQGTEYEQYF
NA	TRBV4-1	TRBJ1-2	CASSQTGSGGYTF
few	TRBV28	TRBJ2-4	CASSTGIEGPKNIQYF
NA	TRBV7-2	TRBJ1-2	CASSLTSGPINYGYTF
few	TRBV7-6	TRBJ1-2	CASSPWEGEGGYTF
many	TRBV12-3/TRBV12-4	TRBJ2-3	CASSLARASGGDVRDTDTQYF
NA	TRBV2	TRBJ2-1	CASSEKLRDNNEQFF
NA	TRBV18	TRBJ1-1	CASSPGTPNTEAFF
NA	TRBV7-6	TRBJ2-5	CASSLRALAGGQETQYF
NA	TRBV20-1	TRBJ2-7	CSLGDYEQYF
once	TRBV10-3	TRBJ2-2	CAISELDKNTGELFF
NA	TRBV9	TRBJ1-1	CASSPPGSPNTEAFF
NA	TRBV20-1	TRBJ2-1	CSAVSSGGSRGTEQFF
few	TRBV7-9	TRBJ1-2	CASSFLLNTGASNYGYTF
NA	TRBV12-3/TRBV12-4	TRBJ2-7	CASSQYGTATYEQYF
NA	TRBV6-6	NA	CASRTQGQGSYEQYF
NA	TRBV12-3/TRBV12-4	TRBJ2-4	CASSQSWEAKNIQYF
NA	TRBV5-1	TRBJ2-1	CASSPTTSGGGYEQFF
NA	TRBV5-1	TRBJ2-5	CASSLENTGMETQYF
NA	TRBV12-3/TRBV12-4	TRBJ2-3	CASSSQREARADTQYF
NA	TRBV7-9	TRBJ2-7	CASSYTDGYEQYF
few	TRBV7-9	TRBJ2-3	CASSLLEDTQYF
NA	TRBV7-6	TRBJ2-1	CASSPPLAGKYNEQFF
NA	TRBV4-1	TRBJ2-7	CASRSLAGLPHEQYF
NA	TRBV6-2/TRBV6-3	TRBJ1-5	CASSYRQGSQPQHF
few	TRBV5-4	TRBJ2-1	CASSAGVAAGEQFF
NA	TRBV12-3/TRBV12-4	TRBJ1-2	CASSLGTGYGCTF
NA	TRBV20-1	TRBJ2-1	CSARDGTDFYNEQFF
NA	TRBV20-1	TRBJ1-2	CSAPGVAPDYGYTF
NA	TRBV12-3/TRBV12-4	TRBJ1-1	CASSPREGMNTEAFF
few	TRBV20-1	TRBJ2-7	CSASPGLHLYEQYF
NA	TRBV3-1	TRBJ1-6	CASSQAGANSPLHF
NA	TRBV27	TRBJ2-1	CASAKGAGVEQFF
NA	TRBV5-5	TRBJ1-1	CASSLKDRDTEAFF
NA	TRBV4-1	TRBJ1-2	CASSQVGTSNYGYTF